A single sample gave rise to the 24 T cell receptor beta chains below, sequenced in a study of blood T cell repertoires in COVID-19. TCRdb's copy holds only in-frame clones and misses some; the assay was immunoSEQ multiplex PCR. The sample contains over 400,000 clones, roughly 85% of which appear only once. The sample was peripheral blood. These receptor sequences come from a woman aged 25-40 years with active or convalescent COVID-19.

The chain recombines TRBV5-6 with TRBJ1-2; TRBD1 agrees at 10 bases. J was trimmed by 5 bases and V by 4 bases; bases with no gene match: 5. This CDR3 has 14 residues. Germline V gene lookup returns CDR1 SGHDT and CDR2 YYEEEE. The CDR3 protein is CASSLLGQGYGYTF. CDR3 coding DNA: TGTGCCAGCAGCCTTTTGGGACAGGGGTATGGCTACACCTTC.

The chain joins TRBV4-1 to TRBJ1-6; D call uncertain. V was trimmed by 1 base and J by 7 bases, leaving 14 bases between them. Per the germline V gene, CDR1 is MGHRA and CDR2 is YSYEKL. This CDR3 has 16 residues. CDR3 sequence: CASSQAFGNSNSPLHF. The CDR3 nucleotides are TGCGCCAGCAGCCAAGCCTTCGGTAACTCGAATTCACCCCTCCACTTT.

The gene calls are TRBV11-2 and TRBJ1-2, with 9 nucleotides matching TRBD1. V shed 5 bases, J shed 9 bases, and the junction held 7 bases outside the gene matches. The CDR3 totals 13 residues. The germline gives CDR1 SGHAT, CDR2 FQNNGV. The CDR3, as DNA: TGTGCCAGCAGCCCGGGACAGGGTGTCAGCTACACCTTC. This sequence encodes CASSPGQGVSYTF.

The CDR3 sequence: CASSLTAYEQYF. In DNA form, the CDR3 reads TGTGCCAGCAGCTTGACAGCCTACGAGCAGTACTTC. The chain uses TRBV5-5 and TRBJ2-7; D call uncertain. The germline gives CDR1 SGHKS, CDR2 YYEKEE (reference sequence). The CDR3 is 12 amino acids. Trimming took 1 base from V and 2 from J, leaving 4 bases between them. The variable domain in full, with the rest retrieved from reference TRBV5-5 and TRBJ2-7, is DAGVTQSPTHLIKTRGQQVTLRCSPISGHKSVSWYQQVLGQGPQFIFQYYEKEERGRGNFPDRFSARQFPNYSSELNVNALLLGDSALYLCASSLTAYEQYFGPGTRLTVT.

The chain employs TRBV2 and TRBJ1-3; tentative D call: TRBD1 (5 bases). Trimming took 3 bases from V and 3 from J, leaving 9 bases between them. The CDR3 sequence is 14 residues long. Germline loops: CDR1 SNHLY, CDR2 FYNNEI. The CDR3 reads CASSDRVIGNTIYF. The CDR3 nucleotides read TGTGCCAGCAGTGACAGGGTGATTGGAAACACCATATATTTT.

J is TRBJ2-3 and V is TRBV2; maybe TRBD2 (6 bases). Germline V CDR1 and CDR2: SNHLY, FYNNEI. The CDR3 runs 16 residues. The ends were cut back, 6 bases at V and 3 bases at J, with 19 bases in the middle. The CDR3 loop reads CASSRLPGVSTDTQYF. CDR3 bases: TGTGCCAGCAGCCGCCTCCCGGGGGTTTCAACAGATACGCAGTATTTT.

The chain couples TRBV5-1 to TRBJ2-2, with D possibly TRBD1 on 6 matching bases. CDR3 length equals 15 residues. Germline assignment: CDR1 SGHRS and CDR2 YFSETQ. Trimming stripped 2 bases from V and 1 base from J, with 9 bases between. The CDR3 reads CASSLPDRNTGELFF. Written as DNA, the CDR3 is TGCGCCAGCAGCTTACCGGACAGGAACACCGGGGAGCTGTTTTTT.

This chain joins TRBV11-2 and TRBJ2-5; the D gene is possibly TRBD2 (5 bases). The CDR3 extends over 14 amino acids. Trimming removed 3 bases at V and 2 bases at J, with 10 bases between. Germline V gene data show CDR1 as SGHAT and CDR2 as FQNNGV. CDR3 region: CASSFGLLQETQYF. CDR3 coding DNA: TGTGCCAGCAGCTTCGGACTTTTGCAAGAGACCCAGTACTTC.

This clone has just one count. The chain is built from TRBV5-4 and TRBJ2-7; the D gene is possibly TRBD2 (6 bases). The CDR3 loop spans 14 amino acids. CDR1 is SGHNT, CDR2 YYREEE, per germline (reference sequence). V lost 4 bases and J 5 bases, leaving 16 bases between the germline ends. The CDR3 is CASSPTRASDEQYF. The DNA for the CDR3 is TGTGCCAGCAGCCCAACTCGGGCTAGCGACGAGCAGTACTTC. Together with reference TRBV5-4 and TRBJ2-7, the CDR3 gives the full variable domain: ETGVTQSPTHLIKTRGQQVTLRCSSQSGHNTVSWYQQALGQGPQFIFQYYREEENGRGNFPPRFSGLQFPNYSSELNVNALELDDSALYLCASSPTRASDEQYFGPGTRLTVT.

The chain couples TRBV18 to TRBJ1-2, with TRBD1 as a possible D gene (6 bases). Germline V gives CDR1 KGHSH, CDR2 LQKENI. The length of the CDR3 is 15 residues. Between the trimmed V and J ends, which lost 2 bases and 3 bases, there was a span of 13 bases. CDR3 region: CASSPDGGAHYGYTF. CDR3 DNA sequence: TGTGCCAGCTCACCAGACGGGGGGGCCCACTATGGCTACACCTTC.

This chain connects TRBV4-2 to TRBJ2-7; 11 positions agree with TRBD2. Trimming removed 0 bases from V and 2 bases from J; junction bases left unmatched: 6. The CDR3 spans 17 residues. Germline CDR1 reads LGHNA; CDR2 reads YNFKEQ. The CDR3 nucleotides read TGTGCCAGCAGCCAAGATGAGCTAGCGGGAGGAGCCTACGAGCAGTACTTC. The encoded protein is CASSQDELAGGAYEQYF.

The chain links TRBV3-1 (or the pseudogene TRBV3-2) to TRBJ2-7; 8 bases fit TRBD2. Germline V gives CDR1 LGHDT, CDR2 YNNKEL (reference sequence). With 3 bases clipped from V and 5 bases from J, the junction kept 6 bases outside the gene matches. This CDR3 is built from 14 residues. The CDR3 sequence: CASSQSGLGDEQYF. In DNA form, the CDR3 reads TGTGCCAGCAGCCAGTCGGGACTAGGGGACGAGCAGTACTTC.

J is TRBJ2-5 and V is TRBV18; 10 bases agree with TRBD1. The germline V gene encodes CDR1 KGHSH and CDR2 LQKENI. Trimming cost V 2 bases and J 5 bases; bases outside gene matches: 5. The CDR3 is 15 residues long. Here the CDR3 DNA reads TGTGCCAGCTCACCATCGACAGGGGGCAGGGAGACCCAGTACTTC. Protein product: CASSPSTGGRETQYF.

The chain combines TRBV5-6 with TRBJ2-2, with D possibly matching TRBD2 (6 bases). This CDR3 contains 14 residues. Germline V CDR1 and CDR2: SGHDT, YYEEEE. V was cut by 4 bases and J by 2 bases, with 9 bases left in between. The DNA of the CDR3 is TGTGCCAGCAGCCTGGGACTTAACACCGGGGAGCTGTTTTTT. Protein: CASSLGLNTGELFF.

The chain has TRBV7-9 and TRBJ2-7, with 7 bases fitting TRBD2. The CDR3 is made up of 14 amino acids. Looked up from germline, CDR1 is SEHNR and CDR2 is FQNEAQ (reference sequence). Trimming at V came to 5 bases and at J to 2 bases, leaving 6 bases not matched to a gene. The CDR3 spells CASSKGRGAYEQYF. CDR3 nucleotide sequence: TGTGCCAGCAGCAAGGGACGGGGGGCCTACGAGCAGTACTTC.

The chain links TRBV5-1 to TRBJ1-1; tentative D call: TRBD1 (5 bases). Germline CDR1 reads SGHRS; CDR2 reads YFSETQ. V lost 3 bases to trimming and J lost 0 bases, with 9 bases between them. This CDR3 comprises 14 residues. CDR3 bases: TGCGCCAGCAGCTCAGGGTCAATGAACACTGAAGCTTTCTTT. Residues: CASSSGSMNTEAFF.

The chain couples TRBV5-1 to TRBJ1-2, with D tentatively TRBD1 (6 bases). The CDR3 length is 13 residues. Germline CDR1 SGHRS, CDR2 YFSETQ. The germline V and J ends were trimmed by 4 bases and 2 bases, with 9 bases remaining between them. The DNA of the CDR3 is TGCGCCAGCAGCGAGGGGGAGAACTATGGCTACACCTTC. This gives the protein CASSEGENYGYTF.

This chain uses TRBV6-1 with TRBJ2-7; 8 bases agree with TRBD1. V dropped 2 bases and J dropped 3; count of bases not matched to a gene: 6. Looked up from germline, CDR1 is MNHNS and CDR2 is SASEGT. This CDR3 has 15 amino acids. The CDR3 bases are TGTGCCAGCAGTGAATATCGGACAGGGCGCTACGAGCAGTACTTC. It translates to CASSEYRTGRYEQYF.

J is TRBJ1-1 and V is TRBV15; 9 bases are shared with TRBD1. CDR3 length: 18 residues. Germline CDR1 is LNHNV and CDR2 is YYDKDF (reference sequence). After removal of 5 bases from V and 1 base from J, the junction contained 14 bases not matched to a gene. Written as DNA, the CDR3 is TGTGCCACCAGCGGTACCCCAGGGACAGGGCCAGAGAACACTGAAGCTTTCTTT. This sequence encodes CATSGTPGTGPENTEAFF.

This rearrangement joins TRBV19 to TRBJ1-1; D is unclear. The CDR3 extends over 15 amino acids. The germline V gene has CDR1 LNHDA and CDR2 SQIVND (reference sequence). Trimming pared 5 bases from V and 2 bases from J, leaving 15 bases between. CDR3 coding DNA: TGTGCCAGTAGTCTTGTGGGGAGAACCAACACTGAAGCTTTCTTT. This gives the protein CASSLVGRTNTEAFF.

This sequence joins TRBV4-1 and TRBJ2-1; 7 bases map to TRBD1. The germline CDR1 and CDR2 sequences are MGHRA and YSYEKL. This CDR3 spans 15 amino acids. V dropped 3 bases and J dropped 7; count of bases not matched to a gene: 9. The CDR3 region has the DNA TGCGCCAGCAGCCAGGGGGACAGAAGCGATAATGAGCAGTTCTTC. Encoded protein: CASSQGDRSDNEQFF.

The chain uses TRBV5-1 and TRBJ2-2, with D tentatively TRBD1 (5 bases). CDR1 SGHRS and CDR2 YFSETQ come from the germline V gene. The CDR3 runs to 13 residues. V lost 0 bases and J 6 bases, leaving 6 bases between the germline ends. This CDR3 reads CASSLEGAGELFF. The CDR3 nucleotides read TGCGCCAGCAGCTTGGAAGGGGCCGGGGAGCTGTTTTTT. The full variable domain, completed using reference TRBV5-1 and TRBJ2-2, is KAGVTQTPRYLIKTRGQQVTLSCSPISGHRSVSWYQQTPGQGLQFLFEYFSETQRNKGNFPGRFSGRQFSNSRSEMNVSTLELGDSALYLCASSLEGAGELFFGEGSRLTVL.

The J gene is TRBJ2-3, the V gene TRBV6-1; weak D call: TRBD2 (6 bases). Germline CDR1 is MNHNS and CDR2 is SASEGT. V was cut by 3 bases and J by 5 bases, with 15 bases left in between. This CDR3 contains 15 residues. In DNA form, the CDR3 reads TGTGCCAGCAGTGAGCTGGGCGGGGTGGGAGATACGCAGTATTTT. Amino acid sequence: CASSELGGVGDTQYF.

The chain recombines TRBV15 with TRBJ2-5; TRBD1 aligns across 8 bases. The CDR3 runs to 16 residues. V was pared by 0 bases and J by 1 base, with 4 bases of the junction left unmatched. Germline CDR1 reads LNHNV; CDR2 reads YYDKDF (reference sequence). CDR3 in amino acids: CATSRDRTGGQETQYF. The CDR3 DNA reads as TGTGCCACCAGCAGAGATCGTACAGGGGGCCAAGAGACCCAGTACTTC.